These 23 T cell receptor beta chains were sequenced from one sample in a study of T-cell reconstitution after alpha-beta-depleted transplantation in children. Unique molecular identifiers tagged the TCRbeta library. One entry per CDR3 protein results from TCRdb running MiXCR on the PCR reads. The data hold 300,000 to 350,000 distinct CDR3 sequences, with about a quarter observed a single time. This sample comprised PBMCs, mostly from graft donor cells, obtained 180 days after TCRalphabeta/CD19-depleted stem cell transplant. All receptors come from a male patient between 10 and 17 years old who had a stem cell transplant for acute lymphoblastic leukemia, so the T cells may come from the graft donor.

This chain joins TRBV7-8 and TRBJ1-2; weak D call: TRBD1 (6 bases). Trimming left V 5 bases short and J 2 bases short, with 12 bases between. This CDR3 has 14 amino acids. The germline CDR1 and CDR2 sequences are SGHVS and FQNEAQ. The CDR3, as DNA: TGTGCCAGCAGCAAAGAAGACAGGAACTATGGCTACACCTTC. Its translation: CASSKEDRNYGYTF.

This clonotype has only a few counts. The V gene is TRBV5-1, the J gene TRBJ2-1, with TRBD2 matching over 7 bases. This CDR3 comprises 18 residues. CDR1 SGHRS and CDR2 YFSETQ come from the germline V gene. J lost 2 bases, V lost 3 bases, and 14 bases had no gene match. The CDR3 loop reads CASSYSAGIPHTYNEQFF. The CDR3 DNA is TGCGCCAGCAGCTATTCAGCGGGAATTCCCCATACCTACAATGAGCAGTTCTTC.

The V and J genes are TRBV19 and TRBJ2-6; 11 bases align to TRBD1. The V gene end was trimmed by 3 bases and the J gene end by 3 bases; junction bases not matched to a gene: 7. Germline loops: CDR1 LNHDA, CDR2 SQIVND (reference sequence). The CDR3 is made up of 18 amino acids. The CDR3 DNA follows: TGTGCCAGTAGTATTATCGGACAGGGGGCGCGTGGGGCCAACGTCCTGACTTTC. Its protein is CASSIIGQGARGANVLTF.

This chain uses TRBV3-1 with TRBJ2-5; D not resolved. The germline CDR1 and CDR2 sequences are LGHDT and YNNKEL (reference sequence). V was cut by 4 bases and J by 5 bases, with 8 bases left in between. The CDR3 is 12 amino acids. The chain's CDR3 is CASSPSLETQYF. The CDR3 DNA sequence: TGTGCCAGCAGCCCGTCCCTGGAGACCCAGTACTTC.

Worth noting for this clonotype: A much larger clone lies a single base off, so this may be a read error. The rearrangement joins TRBV7-3 to TRBJ2-7, with a weak D call TRBD2 (6 bases). The CDR3 contains 13 residues. The V and J ends lost 5 bases and 2 bases respectively, with 10 bases between them. Germline values: CDR1 SGHTA, CDR2 FQGTGA. The CDR3 bases are TGTGCCAGCAGCGCGGGGCCCGCCTACGAGCAGTACTTC. This gives the protein CASSAGPAYEQYF.

There are a few counts of this clonotype. This chain's CDR3 is CASSVTDRAGNSPLHF. CDR3 coding DNA: TGTGCCAGCAGCGTAACGGACAGGGCGGGAAATTCACCCCTCCACTTT. The chain recombines TRBV9 with TRBJ1-6, with 8 positions matching TRBD1. Trimming cost V 1 base and J 7 bases; bases outside gene matches: 7. The CDR3 is 16 amino acids. Germline V CDR1 and CDR2: SGDLS, YYNGEE.

This clonotype was observed a handful of times. The chain has TRBV27 and TRBJ2-1; 9 nucleotides match TRBD1. The CDR3 runs to 15 residues. V lost 3 bases and J lost 7; bases outside the gene matches: 7. Germline V lookup: CDR1 MNHEY, CDR2 SMNVEV (reference sequence). CDR3 DNA: TGTGCCAGCAGTTTCCTGTGGACAGGGGAAAATGAGCAGTTCTTC. Amino acid sequence: CASSFLWTGENEQFF.

This chain connects TRBV12-3 or TRBV12-4 to TRBJ1-3; D unresolved. V lost 2 bases and J lost 3, with 11 bases in between. This CDR3 is built from 15 residues. CDR3 sequence (DNA): TGTGCCAGCAGTTTATGGGTGTTTAGTGGAAACACCATATATTTT. Protein product: CASSLWVFSGNTIYF.

CDR3 in amino acids: CASSMSTGASYEQYF. The CDR3 DNA sequence: TGTGCCAGCAGTATGAGCACAGGGGCCTCCTACGAGCAGTACTTC. The V and J genes are TRBV6-1 and TRBJ2-7; 7 bases fit TRBD1. The junction had 7 bases not matched to a gene; V was cut back by 5 bases and J by 0 bases. CDR1 and CDR2 (germline): MNHNS, SASEGT. The CDR3 is 15 amino acids.

This rearrangement joins TRBV10-3 to TRBJ2-1; weak D call: TRBD2 (6 bases). The CDR3 loop spans 14 amino acids. CDR1 is ENHRY, CDR2 SYGVKD, per germline. The V and J ends lost 6 bases and 2 bases respectively, with 11 bases between them. CDR3 DNA sequence: TGTGCCATCAGGAGCGGGCTCGCCTACAATGAGCAGTTCTTC. The encoded protein is CAIRSGLAYNEQFF.

This clonotype was seen a handful of times. The gene calls are TRBV6-5 and TRBJ1-3, with D possibly matching TRBD1 (6 bases). The CDR3 totals 15 residues. In germline, CDR1 is MNHEY, CDR2 SVGAGI. The V end lost 2 bases, the J end lost 5 bases, and 13 bases lay between the germline ends. CDR3 sequence: CASSYDGGGRNTIYF. In DNA form, the CDR3 reads TGTGCCAGCAGTTACGATGGAGGGGGAAGAAACACCATATATTTT.

This clonotype was detected ten times or more. The chain employs TRBV5-5 and TRBJ2-1; D is undetermined. Looked up from germline, CDR1 is SGHKS and CDR2 is YYEKEE (reference sequence). V lost 9 bases to trimming and J lost 7 bases, with 14 bases between them. The CDR3 extends over 12 amino acids. CDR3 residues: CAKFGLGNEQFF. The CDR3 coding sequence is TGTGCCAAATTTGGCCTAGGGAATGAGCAGTTCTTC.

This clonotype was counted a few times. This rearrangement joins TRBV5-5 to TRBJ2-2; 8 nucleotides line up with TRBD2. The CDR3 sequence is 17 residues long. CDR1 is SGHKS and CDR2 is YYEKEE in the germline V gene (reference sequence). V was clipped by 4 bases and J by 2 bases; unmatched bases: 10. CDR3 sequence reads: CASSAVRAGVNTGELFF. CDR3 nucleotide sequence: TGTGCCAGCAGCGCCGTCAGAGCGGGAGTAAACACCGGGGAGCTGTTTTTT. Combining the CDR3 with reference TRBV5-5 and TRBJ2-2 gives the whole variable domain DAGVTQSPTHLIKTRGQQVTLRCSPISGHKSVSWYQQVLGQGPQFIFQYYEKEERGRGNFPDRFSARQFPNYSSELNVNALLLGDSALYLCASSAVRAGVNTGELFFGEGSRLTVL.

The chain joins TRBV6-5 to TRBJ2-7, with D uncertain. The ends were cut back, 0 bases at V and 4 bases at J, with 10 bases in the middle. Germline CDR1 MNHEY, CDR2 SVGAGI. The CDR3 loop spans 14 amino acids. CDR3 DNA sequence: TGTGCCAGCAGTTACTCGAAAACCCGTTACGAGCAGTACTTC. This sequence encodes CASSYSKTRYEQYF.

In this sample, this clonotype turned up a few times. The chain couples TRBV20-1 to TRBJ2-4, with 7 nucleotides matching TRBD2. The CDR3 has 13 amino acids. The V and J ends lost 5 bases and 7 bases, in that order; junction bases with no gene match: 8. Germline V gives CDR1 DFQATT, CDR2 SNEGSKA (reference sequence). CDR3: CSAVTSPPNIQYF. The CDR3 DNA follows: TGCAGTGCTGTGACTAGCCCGCCGAACATTCAGTACTTC.

V is TRBV12-5 and J is TRBJ2-5; perhaps TRBD2 as D (6 bases). The CDR3 sequence is 13 residues long. Per the germline V gene, CDR1 is LGHNT and CDR2 is FRNRAP. Trimming took 4 bases from V and 4 from J, leaving 10 bases between them. CDR3 loop: CASGWWGGETQYF. CDR3 nucleotides: TGTGCTAGTGGTTGGTGGGGAGGAGAGACCCAGTACTTC.

About this clonotype itself: The conserved final phenylalanine or tryptophan is absent from the CDR3, which likely points to a read error. The CDR3 reads CASSLSTGRGTKNIQYL. Here the CDR3 DNA reads TGTGCCAGCAGCCTTTCGACCGGGCGCGGGACCAAAAACATTCAGTACCTC. The chain joins TRBV7-9 to TRBJ2-4; D is possibly TRBD2 (6 bases). Germline V gene data show CDR1 as SEHNR and CDR2 as FQNEAQ (reference sequence). The V and J ends lost 5 bases and 2 bases respectively, with 19 bases between them. CDR3 length equals 17 residues.

This chain uses TRBV6-1 with TRBJ1-2; possible D gene TRBD1, 5 bases. Germline assignment: CDR1 MNHNS and CDR2 SASEGT. This CDR3 is 13 amino acids long. V was cut by 4 bases and J by 7 bases, with 13 bases left in between. The CDR3 protein is CASSVEGTLGYTF. The CDR3 nucleotides read TGTGCCAGCAGTGTCGAGGGGACCCTTGGCTACACCTTC.

This clonotype was seen more than once but under ten times. The chain links TRBV7-2 to TRBJ2-1, with 7 bases aligning to TRBD2. Germline V lookup: CDR1 SGHTA, CDR2 FQGNSA. The CDR3 contains 15 residues. Germline trimming cut 5 bases from V and 7 bases from J; bases unmatched to any gene: 11. CDR3 in amino acids: CASSPGGGRYNEQFF. CDR3 in DNA: TGTGCCAGCAGCCCTGGGGGGGGGAGATATAATGAGCAGTTCTTC.

This clonotype was seen a few times. The J gene is TRBJ2-3, the V gene TRBV6-1; D is undetermined. The CDR3 covers 14 residues. Deletions cut 10 bases from V and 2 bases from J, with 16 bases between. The germline V gene encodes CDR1 MNHNS and CDR2 SASEGT. CDR3 amino acids: CATQRRGVTDTQYF. The DNA of the CDR3 is TGTGCCACCCAGAGGAGAGGAGTCACAGATACGCAGTATTTT.

There are a few counts of this clonotype. V gene TRBV10-2 combines with J gene TRBJ1-3; 8 bases are a match to TRBD1. CDR1 WSHSY and CDR2 SAAADI come from the germline V gene. This CDR3 contains 15 residues. V gave up 4 bases and J gave up 5 bases; unmatched junction bases: 7. The CDR3 sequence is CASSVTGGGRNTIYF. In DNA form, the CDR3 reads TGCGCCAGCAGTGTCACAGGGGGTGGAAGAAACACCATATATTTT.

CDR3 DNA: TGTGCCAGCAGCAAAAACCTCCCGTTAGCTGGAAACACCATATATTTT. Amino acids: CASSKNLPLAGNTIYF. The rearrangement links TRBV21-1 to TRBJ1-3. TRBV21-1 is labeled a pseudogene. The CDR3 sequence is 16 residues long.

In this sample, this clonotype turned up a few times. The chain is built from TRBV15 and TRBJ2-7, with D unclear. Germline CDR1 and CDR2: LNHNV and YYDKDF (reference sequence). V was shortened by 5 bases and J by 3 bases, with 11 bases between the two germline ends. This CDR3 comprises 13 residues. CDR3 bases: TGTGCCACCAGCTTTGGAGTTAGCTACGAGCAGTACTTC. Its protein product is CATSFGVSYEQYF. Full variable domain (missing parts from reference TRBV15 and TRBJ2-7): DAMVIQNPRYQVTQFGKPVTLSCSQTLNHNVMYWYQQKSSQAPKLLFHYYDKDFNNEADTPDNFQSRRPNTSFCFLDIRSPGLGDTAMYLCATSFGVSYEQYFGPGTRLTVT.